What follows describes a single TCR beta chain. There are many counts of this clonotype. Its antigen is still unknown. No much larger clonotype is one base removed from it; base qualities were not supplied. The Immunoverse kit was used to build TCR libraries from about 400 ng RNA, with molecular barcoded adaptors covering alpha/delta and beta/gamma chains. The same RNA used for transcriptome sequencing was used for TCR library preparation. Sequencing of the TCR libraries was done on an Illumina HiSeq 4000 with 2 x 150 cycles. Processing in the source paper ran as follows. Using MiXCR, which included quality filtering and error correction, TCR reads were aligned to human V, D, J and C references and then assembled into CDR3 clonotypes. The tcR package in R was used to analyze clonotype counts and gene usage diversity. For inspection of raw mapping reads, RNA-seq reads were mapped by STAR aligner version 2.5.3a onto GRCh37 of the human genome. IR-seq fastq files were randomly downsampled with Seqtk 1.3 to test the effect of sequencing depth on detected clonotypes. TCRdb passed the public sequencing reads through fastp at Q25 and MiXCR, retaining productive beta sequences. Records with the same CDR3 protein are collapsed into one entry carrying the most frequent genes and DNA. Here the V and J calls rest on TCRdb's processing, not on the authors' analysis. This sample comprises approximately 23,000 distinct CDR3 sequences, roughly 19% of them detected only once. The ten most abundant clones make up 15% to 20% of the sample.

Bone marrow was sampled from every patient at the time of active disease. Ficoll-Hypaque density gradient centrifugation was used to isolate bone marrow mononuclear cells. Myeloma plasma cells were removed and CD138-negative cells were collected by negative selection after labeling with CD138 magnetic microbeads on a MACS separator. Flow cytometry on an Attune NxT with CD138 antibodies was used to check the purity of the isolated cells. Total RNA was extracted with TRIzol reagent and quantified with a NanoDrop spectrophotometer. Paired RNA-seq and IR-seq were performed on the CD138-negative bone marrow sample of each patient. This sample is part of a study of read filtering for tumor transcriptome and immune sequencing (dated by TCRdb to between 2020 and 2021). In terms of the full investigation: The cohort consisted of roughly 16 male and more than 11 female patients, with a mean age of roughly 66 years and an age range of about 47 to 90. Under revised international staging, roughly 8 patients fell into R-ISS I, more than 15 into R-ISS II and about seven into R-ISS III. After DNase treatment, whole-transcriptome libraries were prepared with the TruSeq RNA Access Library Prep Kit. TCR-region mapped reads per sample ranged from about 3.5 to 10.27 million with IR-seq versus only about 75 to 1,400 with RNA-seq. Using the same bone marrow samples, the study compared TCR repertoires obtained by targeted immune repertoire sequencing with those obtained by bulk whole-transcriptome sequencing. As a main aim, a read-filtering strategy for immune repertoire data was addressed, with the specific question being whether clonotypes supported by a single read should be removed.

The CDR3 numbers 18 residues from cysteine through phenylalanine. The sequence is cut down to CDR3 DNA, 54 bases in frame from base 1. Per the germline V gene, SGHTA is the CDR1 and FQGNSA is the CDR2. At the junction V is shortened by 5 bases and J by 2 bases, with 25 bases in between. The paper's findings and limits, for the study overall: The sorted CD138-negative fraction was not purified T cells but a mixed bone marrow immune population. Compared with RNA-seq, IR-seq captured clonotypes at much greater depth and more reliably, and a smaller IR-seq throughput was enough to identify most of the shared clonotypes. The correlation between IR-seq and RNA-seq shared clonotype proportions rose when single-read clonotypes were removed. In IR-seq, single-read clonotypes were 80% to 90% of clonotypes but 3.5% to 4% of total reads; in RNA-seq they were 74.6% of clonotypes and 35% to 55% of reads.

The clonotype originates from a donor over 35 with multiple myeloma. The sequence joins TRBV7-2 to TRBJ2-7; the D gene could be either TRBD1 or TRBD2, each agreeing at 9 bases. Sequenced material: a population of CD138-negative cells sorted from bone marrow. The label giving this sample's cell subset or site can be read as: bone marrow mononuclear cells depleted of CD138+ plasma/myeloma cells by negative magnetic selection. The sequence in DNA is TGTGCCAGCAGCCGACAGGGGGTGACTAGCGGTTTGGCCTACGAGCAGTACTTC. It specifies CASSRQGVTSGLAYEQYF.